This T cell receptor (beta chain) was profiled in a study of shared clonotypes between healthy human individuals. Healthy adults negative for HIV, lacking recent acute infections or vaccinations, served as donors. This CDR3 region has 14 residues. Germline V gene data show CDR1 as MNHEY and CDR2 as SVGAGI. Scientists sequenced DNA from unsorted PBMC on ten immunoSEQ deep assay plates. TCRdb's copy holds only in-frame clones and misses some; the assay was immunoSEQ multiplex PCR. The table has around 530,000 clones, around 78% seen once. Comments on this clone: At one end, the junction sequence differs from germline, possibly due to a read error.

This TCR came from a woman aged 40 to 55 in good health. Some clones in this sample may be carry-over from other donors' samples. The chain is built from TRBV6-5 and TRBJ1-3; unclear D gene. Source material: PBMCs. This CDR3 is CASSYFGQQHSLHF. The CDR3 bases are TGTGCCAGCAGTTACTTCGGGCAGCAACACTCTCTCCATTTT.